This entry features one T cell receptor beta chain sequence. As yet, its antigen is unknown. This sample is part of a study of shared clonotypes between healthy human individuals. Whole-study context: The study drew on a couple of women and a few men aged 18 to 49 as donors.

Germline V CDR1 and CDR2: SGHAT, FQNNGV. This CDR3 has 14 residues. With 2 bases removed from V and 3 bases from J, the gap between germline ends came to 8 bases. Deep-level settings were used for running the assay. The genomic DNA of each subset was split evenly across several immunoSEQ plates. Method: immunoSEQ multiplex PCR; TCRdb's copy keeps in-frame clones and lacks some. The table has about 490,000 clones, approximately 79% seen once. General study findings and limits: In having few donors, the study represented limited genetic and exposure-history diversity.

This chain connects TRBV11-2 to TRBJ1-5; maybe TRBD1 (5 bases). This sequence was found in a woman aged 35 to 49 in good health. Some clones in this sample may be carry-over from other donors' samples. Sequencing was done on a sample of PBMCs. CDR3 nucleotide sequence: TGTGCCAGCAGCTTATTGGGGCCCAATCAGCCCCAGCATTTT. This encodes CASSLLGPNQPQHF.